This record covers a single TCR beta chain. This specimen comes from a study of control samples from healthy donors and cancer patients. Sequencing used immunoSEQ multiplex PCR; TCRdb keeps in-frame clones, though not all of them. The sample comprises approximately 100,000 clones, around 90% of which are singletons, and 13% to 15% rests with the top ten. The CDR3 spans 14 residues. Germline V gene lookup returns CDR1 SGHNT and CDR2 YYREEE (reference sequence). The V end lost 4 bases, the J end lost 2 bases, and 12 bases lay between the germline ends. The rearrangement uses TRBV5-4 and TRBJ2-5; weak D call: TRBD1 (5 bases). This receptor was identified in a man between 25 and 39 years old in good health. Sequenced input: blood. The DNA for the CDR3 is TGTGCCAGCAGCCGCGGACAAGTACAAGAGACCCAGTACTTC. Translated, it gives CASSRGQVQETQYF.